The source of this T cell receptor beta chain is a study of identical twins. Study-wide results and caveats: Low generation probability was overrepresented in out-of-frame alpha sequences shared by twins. In cord blood, abundant beta clonotypes had fewer insertions; memory showed no trend.

Trimming left V 1 base short and J 2 bases short, with 8 bases between. Looked up from germline, CDR1 is SGHTA and CDR2 is FQGNSA. The CDR3 is made up of 14 amino acids. Ten or more counts support this clonotype. Its antigen is not known. TCRdb itself ran the 5' RACE reads through MiXCR, one entry per CDR3 protein. The sample comprises roughly 630,000 distinct CDR3 sequences, 7% to 7.5% of which are singletons, and around 1.6% rests with the top ten. The sample was also linked to a second study, of yellow fever vaccine responses in identical twins.

Input material: PBMCs. This rearrangement joins TRBV7-2 to TRBJ1-2; D remains ambiguous. This TCR came from a woman aged 18-29 years in good health. CDR3 bases: TGTGCCAGCAGCTTAGATACACACAACTATGGCTACACCTTC. It translates to CASSLDTHNYGYTF.